The rows below give T cell receptor beta chains drawn from one sample of a study of T cell responses to AZD1222 COVID-19 vaccine. Assay used: immunoSEQ multiplex PCR; TCRdb lists only in-frame clones, some missing. Among around 150,000 clones listed, 70% to 90% were seen once. The sequencing here drew on peripheral blood, taken 28 days after the second AZD1222 dose. These TCRs come from an adult who received the AZD1222 COVID-19 vaccine. Each CDR3 is given with its conserved first and last residue. D genes are given only for firm matches. Clone size is given for some rows only: seen once, a few or many times, or a class if the clone is expanded.

j_gene,abundance,v_gene,d_gene,CDR3aa,CDR3nt
TRBJ1-1,NA,TRBV11-3,NA,CASSDRMNTEAFF,TGTGCCAGCAGTGACAGGATGAACACTGAAGCTTTCTTT
TRBJ1-1,NA,TRBV30,NA,CAWSPGHMNTEAFF,TGTGCCTGGAGCCCGGGACACATGAACACTGAAGCTTTCTTT
TRBJ2-2,NA,TRBV7-9,NA,CASSLASATGELFF,TGTGCCAGCAGCTTGGCTAGCGCCACCGGGGAGCTGTTTTTT
TRBJ2-4,NA,TRBV20-1,NA,CSASGGAGSSADIQYF,TGCAGTGCTAGTGGGGGCGCGGGGTCCAGTGCGGACATTCAGTACTTC
TRBJ1-1,NA,TRBV6-1,NA,CASIGRLNTEAFF,TGTGCCAGCATCGGACGGTTGAACACTGAAGCTTTCTTT
TRBJ2-3,NA,TRBV24-1,TRBD2,CATSDGSGGTQYF,TGTGCCACCAGTGATGGTAGCGGGGGAACGCAGTATTTT
TRBJ2-1,once,TRBV7-9,NA,CASSRTDNEQFF,TGTGCCAGCAGCCGAACAGATAATGAGCAGTTCTTC
TRBJ1-1,NA,TRBV10-1,NA,CASSPTDAEAFF,TGCGCCAGCAGCCCAACGGACGCAGAAGCTTTCTTT
TRBJ1-1,NA,TRBV13,NA,CASSLGTGPGAFF,TGTGCCAGCAGCTTAGGTACAGGGCCGGGAGCTTTCTTT
TRBJ2-7,NA,TRBV4-1,NA,CASSLSGFAYEQYF,TGCGCCAGCAGCCTCTCGGGCTTTGCCTACGAGCAGTACTTC
TRBJ1-5,NA,TRBV19,TRBD1,CASSPNGNRQGFQPQHF,TGTGCCAGTAGTCCCAACGGAAATCGACAGGGGTTTCAGCCCCAGCATTTT
TRBJ1-4,NA,TRBV5-1,NA,CASSGGLTASNEKLFF,TGCGCCAGCAGTGGGGGTTTGACCGCGTCTAATGAAAAACTGTTTTTT
TRBJ2-5,NA,TRBV6-4,TRBD2,CASSEASGGQETQYF,TGTGCCAGCAGTGAGGCGAGCGGGGGCCAAGAGACCCAGTACTTC
TRBJ2-7,few,TRBV5-6,NA,CASSLTDEQYF,TGTGCCAGCAGCTTGACAGACGAGCAGTACTTC
TRBJ2-1,NA,TRBV18,TRBD2,CASSASTGGNNEQFF,TGTGCCAGCTCAGCGTCAACCGGGGGGAACAATGAGCAGTTCTTC
TRBJ1-2,NA,TRBV5-5,TRBD1,CASSLAGGGTGYTF,TGTGCCAGCAGCTTGGCCGGGGGCGGGACAGGGTACACCTTC